Listed below are T cell receptor beta chains from one sample, sequenced in a study of CD8 T cells in Susac syndrome. MiXCR was run by TCRdb on the immunoSEQ multiplex PCR reads, yielding one entry per CDR3 protein. Counted here are 180,000 or so distinct CDR3 sequences, around 96% occurring once; the ten biggest clones make up roughly 0.088%. The sample consisted of CD4+ T cells from PBMCs. The receptors originated from a human donor with multiple sclerosis. CDR3s include the opening cysteine and the closing phenylalanine or tryptophan. A D gene is named only where the DNA matches it firmly. A row's size may be missing; if present it is once, few, many or a size class.

V: TRBV20-1; D: TRBD1; size: .; J: TRBJ2-7; CDR3: CSATGQDYEQYF; DNA: TGCAGTGCTACTGGACAGGACTACGAGCAGTACTTC
V: TRBV3-1; D: .; size: .; J: TRBJ1-2; CDR3: CASSQVRKDYGYTF; DNA: TGTGCCAGCAGCCAAGTAAGGAAAGACTATGGCTACACCTTC
V: TRBV20-1; D: .; size: .; J: TRBJ2-3; CDR3: CSAARSTDTQYF; DNA: TGCAGTGCTGCGAGAAGCACAGATACGCAGTATTTT
V: TRBV3-1; D: .; size: .; J: TRBJ2-1; CDR3: CASSQFSAHNEQFF; DNA: TGTGCCAGCAGCCAGTTTTCGGCGCACAATGAGCAGTTCTTC
V: TRBV11-2; D: TRBD2; size: .; J: TRBJ2-3; CDR3: CASSLRLAATDTQYF; DNA: TGTGCCAGCAGCTTAAGACTAGCGGCCACAGATACGCAGTATTTT
V: TRBV15; D: .; size: .; J: TRBJ2-5; CDR3: CATSALRETQYF; DNA: TGTGCCACCAGCGCGCTGAGGGAGACCCAGTACTTC
V: TRBV4-1; D: TRBD2; size: once; J: TRBJ2-1; CDR3: CASSKGLNVNNEQFF; DNA: TGCGCCAGCAGCAAGGGACTAAACGTGAACAATGAGCAGTTCTTC
V: TRBV30; D: TRBD2; size: .; J: TRBJ2-2; CDR3: CAWRELAGGPGELFF; DNA: TGTGCCTGGAGAGAACTAGCGGGAGGGCCCGGGGAGCTGTTTTTT
V: TRBV24-1; D: .; size: .; J: TRBJ2-1; CDR3: CATSDLPASHEQFF; DNA: TGTGCCACCAGTGATTTGCCTGCTAGCCATGAGCAGTTCTTC
V: TRBV3-1; D: TRBD2; size: .; J: TRBJ2-5; CDR3: CASSPLMGLAPETQYF; DNA: TGTGCCAGCAGCCCCCTTATGGGACTAGCCCCCGAGACCCAGTACTTC
V: TRBV25-1; D: .; size: .; J: TRBJ1-2; CDR3: CASSATGLVYGYTF; DNA: TGTGCCAGCAGTGCGACGGGGCTTGTCTATGGCTACACCTTC
V: TRBV3-1; D: .; size: .; J: TRBJ2-7; CDR3: CASSQGGGHSYEQYF; DNA: TGTGCCAGCAGCCAAGGGGGAGGCCATTCCTACGAGCAGTACTTC
V: TRBV7-3; D: TRBD2; size: .; J: TRBJ2-3; CDR3: CASSSKPSTSGRTGFTDTQYF; DNA: TGTGCCAGCAGCTCTAAACCATCGACTAGCGGGAGGACAGGGTTCACAGATACGCAGTATTTT
V: TRBV29-1; D: .; size: .; J: TRBJ2-7; CDR3: CSVGFGVHEQYF; DNA: TGCAGCGTTGGGTTTGGGGTGCACGAGCAGTACTTC
V: TRBV7-2; D: .; size: .; J: TRBJ2-4; CDR3: CASSLERRKNIQYF; DNA: TGTGCCAGCAGCTTAGAGCGACGAAAAAACATTCAGTACTTC
V: TRBV9; D: .; size: .; J: TRBJ2-3; CDR3: CASSVLSPDTQYF; DNA: TGTGCCAGCAGCGTATTGAGTCCAGATACGCAGTATTTT
V: TRBV12-3/TRBV12-4; D: .; size: once; J: TRBJ2-1; CDR3: CASSRDLLFVFF; DNA: TGTGCCAGCAGCCGGGACTTGCTTTTCGTGTTCTTC
V: TRBV11-2; D: .; size: .; J: TRBJ2-7; CDR3: CASSLDPVGRYEQYF; DNA: TGTGCCAGCAGCTTAGATCCTGTAGGAAGATACGAGCAGTACTTC
V: TRBV5-1; D: TRBD2; size: .; J: TRBJ2-3; CDR3: CASSPWTSGGHLDRTDTDTQYF; DNA: TGCGCCAGCAGCCCATGGACTAGCGGGGGCCATCTCGACCGAACTGACACAGATACGCAGTATTTT
V: TRBV6-7; D: TRBD2; size: .; J: TRBJ2-7; CDR3: CAGPSVGFTREVYEQYF; DNA: TGTGCCGGCCCGAGCGTGGGTTTTACGCGGGAGGTTTACGAGCAGTACTTC
V: TRBV5-4; D: TRBD1; size: .; J: TRBJ2-7; CDR3: CASSGPGQGPYEQYF; DNA: TGTGCCAGCAGCGGACCGGGACAGGGGCCCTACGAGCAGTACTTC
V: TRBV2; D: .; size: .; J: TRBJ2-5; CDR3: CASRSDDETQYF; DNA: TGTGCCAGCAGATCAGACGACGAGACCCAGTACTTC
V: TRBV29-1; D: .; size: .; J: TRBJ1-1; CDR3: CSSRWRETTEAFF; DNA: TGCAGCTCACGCTGGAGGGAAACTACTGAAGCTTTCTTT
V: TRBV29-1; D: TRBD1; size: .; J: TRBJ1-2; CDR3: CSVEDKGQGQINGYTF; DNA: TGCAGCGTTGAAGATAAGGGGCAGGGACAGATTAATGGCTACACCTTC
V: TRBV4-1; D: .; size: .; J: TRBJ2-2; CDR3: CASSQGRSNTGELFF; DNA: TGCGCCAGCAGCCAAGGCAGGTCGAACACCGGGGAGCTGTTTTTT
V: TRBV27; D: .; size: .; J: TRBJ2-7; CDR3: CASSLYGLADYEQYF; DNA: TGTGCCAGCAGTTTATATGGGTTAGCAGACTACGAGCAGTACTTC
V: TRBV4-1; D: .; size: .; J: TRBJ2-5; CDR3: CASSRWFGGETQYF; DNA: TGCGCCAGCAGCCGTTGGTTCGGGGGAGAGACCCAGTACTTC
V: TRBV29-1; D: .; size: .; J: TRBJ2-1; CDR3: CSVEGGRWGEQFF; DNA: TGCAGCGTTGAGGGTGGGAGGTGGGGTGAGCAGTTCTTC
V: TRBV9; D: TRBD1; size: .; J: TRBJ1-2; CDR3: CASSVEQGAFYGYTF; DNA: TGTGCCAGCAGCGTAGAGCAGGGGGCTTTCTATGGCTACACCTTC
V: TRBV4-2; D: TRBD2; size: .; J: TRBJ2-3; CDR3: CASSRIPGLRTDTQYF; DNA: TGTGCCAGCAGCCGCATTCCGGGACTACGCACAGATACGCAGTATTTT
V: TRBV10-2; D: TRBD1; size: .; J: TRBJ1-2; CDR3: CASRPGQGIYGYTF; DNA: TGCGCCAGCAGACCGGGACAGGGAATCTATGGCTACACCTTC
V: TRBV13; D: .; size: .; J: TRBJ2-3; CDR3: CASSPPGSFPFTDTQYF; DNA: TGTGCCAGCAGCCCCCCTGGCTCCTTTCCCTTCACAGATACGCAGTATTTT
V: TRBV12-5; D: TRBD2; size: .; J: TRBJ2-5; CDR3: CASGRLAGVGETQYF; DNA: TGTGCTAGTGGTCGATTAGCGGGAGTCGGGGAGACCCAGTACTTC